This TCR beta chain was identified during a study of PD-1 blockade in classical Hodgkin lymphoma (TCRdb year 2020). With respect to the entire study: Nivolumab dosing was 3 mg/kg intravenously every 2 weeks, continuing until either disease progression or unacceptable toxicity. To define a peripheral blood immune signature of response to PD-1 blockade in classical Hodgkin lymphoma, the study combined TCR beta sequencing with CyTOF.

Results and caveats for the whole study, not just this receptor: Diversity was lower in patients who began nivolumab less than 1 year after ASCT, so these patients were left out of later analyses to avoid confounding by immune reconstitution. The study covered only a single clinical trial cohort, and the causes of the repertoire differences, possibly disease activity or prior therapy, were still not defined. A significant rise by C4D1 was seen in CD4+ but not CD8+ TCR diversity (p=0.0027 vs p=0.16), with the rise being most apparent in complete responders (p=0.02). Baseline diversity similar to that of newly diagnosed patients was observed in trial patients achieving complete response, whereas significantly lower diversity was observed in partial responders and progressors. Newly diagnosed patients were reported to have lower baseline TCR diversity than healthy donors, and relapsed/refractory patients were reported to have lower baseline TCR diversity still.

The time point label of this sample denotes: cycle 1 day 1 (C1D1), immediately before nivolumab initiation. All trial patients had relapsed after autologous stem cell transplantation, with cohorts A, B and C differing in prior brentuximab vedotin exposure. The trial cohort comprised around 60 patients with relapsed/refractory classical Hodgkin lymphoma whose best overall responses were complete response, partial response or progressive disease. Single-agent nivolumab was administered to trial patients in the multi-cohort phase II CheckMate 205 trial. An independent review committee assessed best overall response by applying the 2007 International Working Group response criteria. PBMCs from the trial were collected at three points: immediately before nivolumab initiation (C1D1), and during therapy at cycle 2 day 1 and cycle 4 day 1. After peripheral blood was drawn into 8 mL Vacutainer Cell Preparation Tubes, PBMCs were isolated by centrifugation and then cryopreserved.

The Qiagen DNeasy kit was used to extract genomic DNA from unsorted PBMCs and from the negatively selected CD4+ and CD8+ fractions. Amplification of TCR beta CDR3 regions was done by immunoSEQ multiplex PCR with primers that anneal to V and J segments. A synthetic immune receptor repertoire was used to minimize amplification bias, and any remaining bias was removed computationally after sequencing. In the source study's methods: Custom Python scripts were used to quantify repertoire diversity as the Shannon entropy index. Unsorted, CD4+ and CD8+ repertoires were analyzed separately, except for combined analyses in which CD4+ and CD8+ sequences were merged in silico. Clonal expansion was defined as a frequency increase of at least 2-fold after treatment compared with C1D1, and clones undetected at baseline were assigned a pseudocount of 0.5. Singleton clones were defined as clones with 0 or 1 copy at C1D1, and non-singleton clones were defined as clones with 2 or more copies. Clones expanded in unsorted samples were labelled as CD4+, CD8+ or unknown by matching protein sequences in sorted samples from the same patient. Diversity changes from C1D1 to C4D1 were tested in paired samples using Wilcoxon tests. Sourced from immuneACCESS, this table was stored by TCRdb with only in-frame sequences that have V and J called. A share of the clones is absent; for the studies checked, an unresolved V gene accounts for under half, and the remainder has no known explanation. That table is the source of V, J and clone size, and D and trimming were worked out from the DNA. The table for this sample lists 15,000 or so clones; 81% of them were counted only once. Approximately 25% of the sample is taken by the ten largest.

The CDR3, cysteine through phenylalanine, is 12 amino acids long. Only the CDR3 region is kept as DNA, spanning 36 bases read in frame from base 1. Deletion took 2 bases off V and 6 bases off J, with a span of 8 bases between the germline ends. CDR1 and CDR2 (SGHTA, FQGNSA) derive from the germline V gene. Remarks on this clone: The antigen it binds to is not known. Base qualities are not at hand, and no much larger clone is one base apart.

The chain joins TRBV7-2 to TRBJ2-7; matching of 5 bases hints at TRBD2 as the D gene. This clonotype was obtained from a human donor with classical Hodgkin lymphoma. This specimen was peripheral blood mononuclear cells (PBMCs), taken at baseline. The CDR3 sequence is CASSLLGSEQYF. The sequence in DNA is TGTGCCAGCAGCTTATTAGGGAGCGAGCAGTACTTC.